This TCR beta chain originates from a study of blood T cell repertoires in COVID-19. Study background: Specimens from acute and convalescent COVID-19 originated in the United States, Italy and Spain. T cells, B-cell-depleted T cells, or PBMCs provided the cDNA or gDNA that served as material.

Germline CDR1 SGHTA, CDR2 FQGTGA. The CDR3 totals 14 residues. V was trimmed by 1 base and J by 8 bases, leaving 12 bases between them. Original processing methods: Estimation of nucleated cell counts was performed using reference gene primer amplification. The protocol was immunoSEQ multiplex PCR, while the TCRdb copy is restricted to in-frame clones and leaves out a portion. V, J and clone size were drawn from that table, and D and trimming were deduced from the DNA. Found here are around 67,000 clones, about 81% of them singletons; the top ten hold around 9.2%. Sequenced input: peripheral blood. This sequence originates from a human donor in a cohort sampled during active COVID-19. The rearrangement links TRBV7-3 to TRBJ2-1, with D tentatively TRBD2 (6 bases). The DNA of the CDR3 is TGTGCCAGCAGCTTAAGCGGGAACCCAGATGAGCAGTTCTTC. Encoded protein: CASSLSGNPDEQFF.